These 32 T cell receptor beta chains were sequenced from one sample in a study of OX40 agonist ivuxolimab in advanced cancers. Sequencing used immunoSEQ multiplex PCR; TCRdb keeps in-frame clones, though not all of them. The sample contains 80,000 to 100,000 clones, 90% to 95% of which appear only once. Sequenced material: CD4+ or CD8+ T cells sorted from blood, taken in a trial of the OX40 agonist ivuxolimab. The receptors here all came from an adult with an advanced solid tumor such as melanoma, head and neck, liver or kidney cancer.

This chain uses TRBV19 with TRBJ2-2, with TRBD1 as a possible D gene (6 bases). Looked up from germline, CDR1 is LNHDA and CDR2 is SQIVND (reference sequence). The CDR3 is 13 amino acids. V was cut by 5 bases and J by 3 bases, with 7 bases left in between. The CDR3 here is CASSGQYTGELFF. DNA for the CDR3: TGTGCCAGTAGTGGACAGTACACCGGGGAGCTGTTTTTT.

The chain combines TRBV4-3 with TRBJ1-6; 10 bases line up with TRBD1. The CDR3 is 16 residues long. V trimming: 3 bases; J trimming: 13 bases; junction bases outside the gene matches: 12. CDR1 and CDR2 from the germline V gene are LGHNA and YSLEER. The CDR3 DNA is TGCGCCAGCAGCCAGTCCAGGACAGGGGGTCGGTATCCCCTCCACTTT. Translation gives CASSQSRTGGRYPLHF.

The rearrangement uses TRBV6-5 and TRBJ1-3; 9 bases are a match to TRBD1. Germline V gives CDR1 MNHEY, CDR2 SVGAGI. The CDR3 extends over 14 amino acids. Unmatched junction bases numbered 1, after V lost 4 bases and J lost 3 bases. This CDR3 is CASSWDRVGNTIYF. Written as DNA, the CDR3 is TGTGCCAGCAGTTGGGACAGGGTTGGAAACACCATATATTTT.

The chain joins TRBV7-6 to TRBJ1-2; D gene unclear. V was cut by 5 bases and J by 8 bases, with 15 bases left in between. This CDR3 contains 13 residues. Looked up from germline, CDR1 is SGHVS and CDR2 is FNYEAQ. The CDR3 nucleotides are TGTGCCAGCAGCCCCATACAAGGATCCGGCTACACCTTC. The encoded protein is CASSPIQGSGYTF.

V and J are TRBV30 and TRBJ1-2; the D gene is possibly TRBD1 (6 bases). The V and J ends lost 3 bases and 8 bases respectively, with 19 bases between them. Germline V gene sequence: CDR1 GTSNPN, CDR2 SVGIG (reference sequence). The CDR3 is made up of 14 amino acids. CDR3 amino acids: CAWRGGGGRGGYTF. CDR3 nucleotides: TGTGCCTGGAGAGGCGGGGGCGGGAGGGGAGGCTACACCTTC. The complete variable domain, with remaining parts taken from reference TRBV30 and TRBJ1-2, reads SQTIHQWPATLVQPVGSPLSLECTVEGTSNPNLYWYRQAAGRGLQLLFYSVGIGQISSEVPQNLSASRPQDRQFILSSKKLLLSDSGFYLCAWRGGGGRGGYTFGSGTRLTVV.

The chain joins TRBV12-5 to TRBJ2-1; possibly TRBD1 for D (6 bases). This CDR3 is built from 17 residues. Germline CDR1 LGHNT, CDR2 FRNRAP. Trimming took off 6 bases at V and 0 bases at J, with 18 bases between the two ends. DNA of the CDR3: TGTGCTAGTGGAGCACAACGGACAGCGAGCTCCTACAATGAGCAGTTCTTC. Translation: CASGAQRTASSYNEQFF.

V usage is TRBV6-4 and J usage is TRBJ2-7, with D maybe TRBD2 (5 bases). The germline V gene encodes CDR1 MRHNA and CDR2 SNTAGT. V lost 4 bases to trimming and J lost 2 bases, with 21 bases between them. The CDR3 is 17 amino acids. CDR3 DNA: TGTGCCAGCAGTGCCCCGAGACTGCTAGCAGCTGCCTACGAGCAGTACGTC. It is translated as CASSAPRLLAAAYEQYV.

This clone was found once. The chain employs TRBV5-1 and TRBJ2-7; tentative D call: TRBD2 (5 bases). The CDR3 runs to 15 residues. Germline loops: CDR1 SGHRS, CDR2 YFSETQ. Between the trimmed V and J ends, which lost 0 bases and 0 bases, there was a span of 10 bases. The CDR3 DNA sequence: TGCGCCAGCAGCTTGGGAGGAGGAGACTCCTACGAGCAGTACTTC. Translated: CASSLGGGDSYEQYF.

Notes on this clone: At one boundary the junction diverges from the germline segment, which might be a read error. The gene calls are TRBV28 and TRBJ2-5, with D hard to call. Germline CDR1 reads MDHEN; CDR2 reads SYDVKM. CDR3 size: 13 residues. The CDR3 loop reads CASSSVGQGTQYF. The CDR3, as DNA: TGTGCCAGCAGTTCCGTAGGGCAAGGGACCCAGTACTTC.

A note on this clone: At one end the junction does not follow the germline gene, possibly because of a read error. The chain has TRBV5-4 and TRBJ2-3; D ambiguous. Looked up from germline, CDR1 is SGHNT and CDR2 is YYREEE (reference sequence). This CDR3 is built from 11 residues. The CDR3 DNA follows: TGTGCCAGCAGTTTGGCAGATACGCAGTATTTT. It encodes CASSLADTQYF.

This chain joins TRBV6-6 and TRBJ1-1; D might be TRBD1 (5 bases). Trimming shortened V by 8 bases and J by 4 bases, and 8 bases separated the two germline ends. The CDR3 covers 11 residues. Germline V lookup: CDR1 MNHNY, CDR2 SVGAGI (reference sequence). CDR3 in amino acids: CASGASTEAFF. CDR3 bases: TGTGCCAGCGGGGCTTCCACTGAAGCTTTCTTT.

The chain joins TRBV6-5 to TRBJ1-4; no definite D call. Germline V CDR1 and CDR2: MNHEY, SVGAGI. This CDR3 contains 11 residues. Deletions cut 2 bases from V and 8 bases from J, with 3 bases between. CDR3 protein: CASSYKEKLFF. The CDR3, as DNA: TGTGCCAGCAGTTACAAGGAAAAACTGTTTTTT.

The chain carries TRBV4-1 and TRBJ1-2, with 8 positions matching TRBD1. The J segment lost 2 bases and the V segment lost 2 bases, leaving 16 bases of the junction unmatched. CDR3 size: 19 residues. CDR1 and CDR2 (germline): MGHRA, YSYEKL. CDR3 amino acids: CASSQIVPRTGSTNYGYTF. CDR3 nucleotide sequence: TGCGCCAGCAGCCAAATAGTGCCCCGGACAGGGTCGACGAACTATGGCTACACCTTC.

The J gene is TRBJ2-1, the V gene TRBV18; D gene unclear. Germline CDR1 and CDR2: KGHSH and LQKENI. Between the trimmed V and J ends, which lost 2 bases and 6 bases, there was a span of 8 bases. CDR3 length: 13 amino acids. In DNA, the CDR3 is TGTGCCAGCTCACCAAGCTCGAGCAATGAGCAGTTCTTC. This sequence encodes CASSPSSSNEQFF.

On this clone itself: At one end, the junction sequence differs from germline, possibly due to a read error. At the DNA level, this CDR3 is encoded by other sequences in the same sample as well. The chain uses TRBV29-1 and TRBJ2-1; 8 bases are shared with TRBD1. The length of the CDR3 is 13 residues. Germline CDR1 is SQVTM and CDR2 is ANQGSEA. CDR3 amino acids: CSGEQGAYNEQFF. In nucleotides, the CDR3 is TGCAGCGGTGAACAGGGGGCCTACAATGAGCAGTTCTTC.

This clone appeared a few times. The rearrangement uses TRBV7-3 and TRBJ2-4; no clear D gene. CDR3 length: 12 residues. V was cut by 0 bases and J by 6 bases, with 3 bases left in between. CDR1 and CDR2 (germline): SGHTA, FQGTGA. Here the CDR3 DNA reads TGTGCCAGCAGCTTAACAGGAAACATTCAGTACTTC. Encoded protein: CASSLTGNIQYF.

J is TRBJ2-1 and V is TRBV5-4, with a tentative D call TRBD2 (7 bases). V was clipped by 5 bases and J by 5 bases, with 17 bases between them. This CDR3 region has 15 residues. Germline lookup yields CDR1 SGHNT and CDR2 YYREEE (reference sequence). The CDR3 nucleotides are TGTGCCAGCAGATTAGGGGGGGGGATAGACAATGAGCAGTTCTTC. Its protein product is CASRLGGGIDNEQFF.

This sequence joins TRBV20-1 and TRBJ2-7; no reliable D call. Trimming took off 3 bases at V and 4 bases at J, with 7 bases between the two ends. This CDR3 region has 11 residues. The germline V gene has CDR1 DFQATT and CDR2 SNEGSKA (reference sequence). CDR3 in amino acids: CSASVQYEQYF. Written as DNA, the CDR3 is TGCAGTGCTAGTGTCCAATACGAGCAGTACTTC.

The chain has TRBV9 and TRBJ2-5, with D unclear. This CDR3 spans 13 amino acids. The V gene lost 3 bases and the J gene lost 2 bases, with 8 bases spanning the gap. From germline, CDR1 is SGDLS and CDR2 YYNGEE. CDR3: CASSAATQETQYF. The CDR3, as DNA: TGTGCCAGCAGCGCAGCAACTCAAGAGACCCAGTACTTC.

The chain couples TRBV6-6 to TRBJ1-2, with 8 bases matching TRBD1. From germline, CDR1 is MNHNY and CDR2 SVGAGI (reference sequence). There are 12 residues in the CDR3. J was trimmed by 6 bases and V by 6 bases; bases with no gene match: 3. CDR3 region: CASRTDRDGYTF. The CDR3 bases are TGTGCCAGCAGGACGGACAGGGATGGCTACACCTTC.

V gene TRBV5-4 combines with J gene TRBJ1-5, with TRBD1 matching 9 bases. Germline V gives CDR1 SGHNT, CDR2 YYREEE (reference sequence). This CDR3 is built from 16 residues. Germline trimming cut 2 bases from V and 2 bases from J; bases unmatched to any gene: 5. As DNA, the CDR3 is TGTGCCAGCAGCTTTACAGGGGGCGGTGGCAATCAGCCCCAGCATTTT. The encoded protein is CASSFTGGGGNQPQHF.

The rearrangement uses TRBV5-6 and TRBJ2-2; unclear D gene. Germline V CDR1 and CDR2: SGHDT, YYEEEE. The CDR3 is made up of 12 amino acids. Trimming removed 3 bases at V and 3 bases at J, with 3 bases between. The CDR3 nucleotides read TGTGCCAGCAGCTACTACACCGGGGAGCTGTTTTTT. As protein: CASSYYTGELFF.

V usage is TRBV6-8 and J usage is TRBJ2-3, with 8 bases matching TRBD2. J lost 2 bases, V lost 6 bases, and 16 bases had no gene match. The CDR3 totals 18 residues. Per the germline V gene, CDR1 is MNHGY and CDR2 is SAAAGT. This chain's CDR3 is CASREVHLLAGSTDTQYF. The DNA of the CDR3 is TGTGCCAGCAGAGAAGTACATTTATTAGCGGGATCCACAGATACGCAGTATTTT.

This chain joins TRBV2 and TRBJ2-1; D unresolved. The CDR3 is 13 amino acids. Per the germline V gene, CDR1 is SNHLY and CDR2 is FYNNEI. V was clipped by 1 base and J by 7 bases, with 8 bases between them. CDR3 sequence (DNA): TGTGCCAGCAGTGAAGGCAGGTTGAATGAGCAGTTCTTC. Protein sequence: CASSEGRLNEQFF. The whole variable domain, filled in from reference TRBV2 and TRBJ2-1, reads EPEVTQTPSHQVTQMGQEVILRCVPISNHLYFYWYRQILGQKVEFLVSFYNNEISEKSEIFDDQFSVERPDGSNFTLKIRSTKLEDSAMYFCASSEGRLNEQFFGPGTRLTVL.

The V and J genes are TRBV28 and TRBJ1-2; no reliable D call. Per germline, CDR1 MDHEN and CDR2 SYDVKM. V lost 1 base to trimming and J lost 8 bases, with 11 bases between them. The CDR3 is made up of 13 amino acids. The CDR3 protein is CASSLSTSSGYTF. Written as DNA, the CDR3 is TGTGCCAGCAGTTTATCTACTAGTTCGGGCTACACCTTC.

Comments on this clone: The DNA is left out, because the CDR3 cannot be placed on it with certainty; the CDR3 is given as TCRdb lists it. The chain joins TRBV19 to TRBJ2-1; the table assigns TRBD1, which was not confirmed against the DNA. Germline V lookup: CDR1 LNHDA, CDR2 SQIVND (reference sequence). The CDR3 length equals 13 residues, ends included. Here the CDR3 reads CASKVAGGAKKFF.

The chain recombines TRBV4-3 with TRBJ1-2; D gene unclear. This CDR3 spans 12 amino acids. The V and J ends lost 1 base and 8 bases respectively, with 8 bases between them. Germline CDR1 reads LGHNA; CDR2 reads YSLEER. CDR3 amino acids: CASSQVAGGYTF. CDR3 in DNA: TGCGCCAGCAGCCAAGTGGCGGGGGGCTACACCTTC.

CDR3 in DNA: TGTGCCAGTAGTATCCTCACAGGGGGGGAATCACCCCTCCACTTT. Amino acids: CASSILTGGESPLHF. The chain has TRBV19 and TRBJ1-6; 8 nucleotides agree with TRBD1. J gave up 10 bases and V 3 bases, and 8 bases lay outside the gene matches. The CDR3 has 15 residues. Germline V gene sequence: CDR1 LNHDA, CDR2 SQIVND (reference sequence).

V usage is TRBV28 and J usage is TRBJ1-5; D remains ambiguous. Germline loops: CDR1 MDHEN, CDR2 SYDVKM. The CDR3 contains 18 residues. V gave up 4 bases and J gave up 2 bases, with 21 bases separating them. The DNA for the CDR3 is TGTGCCAGCAGTTCCATCCCAAAACTGGGTAGGGGCAATCAGCCCCAGCATTTT. As protein: CASSSIPKLGRGNQPQHF.

The chain employs TRBV30 and TRBJ2-7; D ambiguous. With 1 base removed from V and 2 bases from J, the gap between germline ends came to 6 bases. The CDR3 extends over 12 amino acids. Germline V CDR1 and CDR2: GTSNPN, SVGIG (reference sequence). CDR3 residues: CAWSGWTYEQYF. The CDR3 nucleotides are TGTGCCTGGAGTGGATGGACCTACGAGCAGTACTTC.

The V gene is TRBV6-1, the J gene TRBJ1-1; unclear D gene. Deletions cut 1 base from V and 10 bases from J, with 22 bases between. Germline V gives CDR1 MNHNS, CDR2 SASEGT. This CDR3 has 16 amino acids. The CDR3 spells CASSEDLVIGFRGAFF. CDR3 sequence (DNA): TGTGCCAGCAGTGAAGATCTAGTAATAGGGTTCCGGGGAGCTTTCTTT.

The chain employs TRBV7-2 and TRBJ2-1; TRBD2 aligns across 7 bases. The germline V gene has CDR1 SGHTA and CDR2 FQGNSA. V gave up 1 base and J gave up 8 bases; unmatched junction bases: 5. The CDR3 is made up of 14 amino acids. CDR3 DNA: TGTGCCAGCAGCTTAGTCGGGAGGTCTTATGAGCAGTTCTTC. Amino acids: CASSLVGRSYEQFF.